This T cell receptor beta chain was recorded in a study of blood T cells in healthy people across ages (dated by TCRdb to about 2015). At the level of the whole study: Template switching captured roughly one uniquely barcoded TCR beta cDNA molecule per two T cells in model experiments. Donors were grouped into four age groups: young (average 16 years), middle-aged (under 40), aged (around 62) and long-lived (approximately 82). For two donors (one aged 18 to 30 and one aged 80 or older), the study analyzed two additional independent replicas of 1 million unique cDNA reads from the same blood draw. To avoid experimental bias, donors of different ages were spread randomly across the sequencing lanes. The study measured age-related changes in TCR beta repertoire diversity using deep sequencing normalized with unique cDNA molecular identifiers.

This clonotype has a handful of counts. No antigen is known for it. Within one base of it there is no much larger clone, and no base qualities were kept. There are 13 amino acids in the CDR3, from cysteine to phenylalanine inclusive. The sequence is cut down to CDR3 DNA, 39 bases in frame from base 1. V is clipped by 3 bases and J by 8 bases, and the sequence between their germline boundaries is 14 bases long. CDR1 SGDLS and CDR2 YYNGEE are derived from the germline V gene. Summary of the overall study and its limitations: Compared with the aged group, the long-lived group had more naive CD4+ T cells, fewer expanded clones and increased TCR diversity, suggesting age selection. Because donor CMV infection status was unknown, age-related changes in expanded clonotypes were potentially confounded. As age increased, observed TCR beta diversity per million T cells dropped in a roughly linear way, and a significant reduction was already evident by age about 40. Estimates of total diversity from one million sequenced T cells were regarded as lower bounds and underestimates. Since profiling was done on bulk unsorted PBMCs, naive and antigen-experienced compartments could not be conclusively compared. A strong correlation was found between observed TCR beta diversity and the percentage of naive T cells measured by flow cytometry.

Library preparation was by 5' RACE. Instrument used: Illumina HiSeq 2500. A second PCR of roughly 7 to 11 cycles was performed with a sample-barcoded 5' primer and a J-beta primer mix. Each TCR beta cDNA molecule received a unique molecular identifier from a template-switch 5' adaptor carrying 12 random nucleotides. Each sample yielded at least 2.5 million CDR3-containing paired-end reads. First-strand cDNA was synthesized from all RNA with the Mint cDNA synthesis kit, primed by a TRBC-specific oligonucleotide. After uracil-DNA glycosylase treatment, a first 18-cycle PCR used universal primers M1SS and BC2_uni_R on all cDNA. Concerning the study's data processing: For normalization, 1 million high-quality reads were randomly selected from each sample, with every read carrying a distinct molecular identifier. Instead of being binned into consensus sequences, reads with shared molecular identifiers were discarded. MiTCR, set to a Q25 quality threshold and the strictest error-elimination algorithm, was used for CDR3 identification, clonotype clustering and error correction. A nonparametric unseen species model with Euler transformation was used to estimate a lower bound on total TCR beta diversity. Using fastp trimming at Q25 and MiXCR clonotype assembly, TCRdb reanalyzed the public sequencing data and kept in-frame beta chains. Rows are unified per CDR3 protein, each entry keeping the most common DNA and genes. The V and J calls shown here were made by TCRdb, not taken from the authors' results. The sample data list about a million distinct CDR3 sequences, and roughly half of these were observed just once. Of the sample, about 20% falls within the top ten clones.

The donors were 40 or so Caucasian individuals from Russia, aged roughly 6 to 100 years, who were systemically healthy. Around 10 milliliters of peripheral blood were drawn from each donor into EDTA-treated Vacutainer tubes. Ficoll-Paque density-gradient centrifugation was used to isolate PBMCs, with at least 6 million obtained per sample. Total RNA was extracted from PBMCs with Trizol reagent, with at least 5 micrograms obtained per sample. For every donor, flow cytometry on a PBMC aliquot measured the percentage of naive CD45RAhigh/CD27high T cells. This TCR was recovered from a woman in her sixties in good health. Specimen: blood. Rearrangement joined TRBV9 to TRBJ1-2; the best D guess is TRBD1, with 5 bases matching. This receptor carries the CDR3 CASSAPGGVGYTF. In nucleotides, the sequence is TGTGCCAGCAGCGCCCCGGGGGGGGTCGGCTACACCTTC.